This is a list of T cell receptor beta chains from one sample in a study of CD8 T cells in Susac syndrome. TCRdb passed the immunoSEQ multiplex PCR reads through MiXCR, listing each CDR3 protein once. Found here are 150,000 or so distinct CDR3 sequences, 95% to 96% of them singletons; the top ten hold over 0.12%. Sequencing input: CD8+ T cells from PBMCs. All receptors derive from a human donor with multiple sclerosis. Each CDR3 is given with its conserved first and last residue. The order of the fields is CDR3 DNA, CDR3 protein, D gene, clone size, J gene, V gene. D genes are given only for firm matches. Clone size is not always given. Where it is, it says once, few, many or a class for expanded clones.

cdr3_nt: TGTGCCAGCAGTACCGGGAGGGGACAGGGGAGCTACGAGCAGTACTTC
cdr3_aa: CASSTGRGQGSYEQYF
d_call: TRBD1
clone_size: NA
j_call: TRBJ2-7
v_call: TRBV12-3/TRBV12-4

cdr3_nt: TGTGCCAGCAGCGCCGTTTCTGTCACCGGGGAGCTGTTTTTT
cdr3_aa: CASSAVSVTGELFF
d_call: NA
clone_size: NA
j_call: TRBJ2-2
v_call: TRBV13

cdr3_nt: TGTGCCAGCAGCCAGATCGACAGGGTGGAGACCCAGTACTTC
cdr3_aa: CASSQIDRVETQYF
d_call: TRBD1
clone_size: NA
j_call: TRBJ2-5
v_call: TRBV14

cdr3_nt: TGTGCCAGCAGCTTAGCGCACGGTTACGAGCAGTACTTC
cdr3_aa: CASSLAHGYEQYF
d_call: NA
clone_size: NA
j_call: TRBJ2-7
v_call: TRBV7-9

cdr3_nt: TGTGCCACCAGCAGAGAGGGAACTTATAGCAATCAGCCCCAGCATTTT
cdr3_aa: CATSREGTYSNQPQHF
d_call: NA
clone_size: NA
j_call: TRBJ1-5
v_call: TRBV15

cdr3_nt: TGTGCCAGCACGCCACTACCGGACAGCAGCAACACTGAAGCTTTCTTT
cdr3_aa: CASTPLPDSSNTEAFF
d_call: NA
clone_size: NA
j_call: TRBJ1-1
v_call: TRBV5-4

cdr3_nt: TGTGCCAGCAGCCGAGAGTGGAATGAGCAGTTCTTC
cdr3_aa: CASSREWNEQFF
d_call: NA
clone_size: NA
j_call: TRBJ2-1
v_call: TRBV9

cdr3_nt: TGTGCCAGCAGCGTAGCGAGGAGCAGCGGGGAGGACGAGCAGTACTTC
cdr3_aa: CASSVARSSGEDEQYF
d_call: TRBD2
clone_size: NA
j_call: TRBJ2-7
v_call: TRBV9

cdr3_nt: TGTGCCTGGAGGGGGACAGGCAACTCTGAAGCTTTCTTT
cdr3_aa: CAWRGTGNSEAFF
d_call: TRBD1
clone_size: NA
j_call: TRBJ1-1
v_call: TRBV30

cdr3_nt: TGCGCCAGCGGTGGGGCTGGCTACACCTTC
cdr3_aa: CASGGAGYTF
d_call: NA
clone_size: NA
j_call: TRBJ1-2
v_call: TRBV4-1

cdr3_nt: TGCAGCGCTTTATCTGCATCGAGCTCCTACGAGCAGTACTTC
cdr3_aa: CSALSASSSYEQYF
d_call: NA
clone_size: few
j_call: TRBJ2-7
v_call: TRBV29-1

cdr3_nt: TGTGCCAGCAGACGGACAGGGGGCTACAATGAGCAGTTCTTC
cdr3_aa: CASRRTGGYNEQFF
d_call: TRBD1
clone_size: NA
j_call: TRBJ2-1
v_call: TRBV14

cdr3_nt: TGTGCCAGCAGCTACAACATGGATCAGCCCCAGCATTTT
cdr3_aa: CASSYNMDQPQHF
d_call: NA
clone_size: NA
j_call: TRBJ1-5
v_call: TRBV6-1

cdr3_nt: TGTGCCAGCAGCCAAACTGCGGGCAGTCCCTACGAGCAGTACTTC
cdr3_aa: CASSQTAGSPYEQYF
d_call: NA
clone_size: once
j_call: TRBJ2-7
v_call: TRBV3-1

cdr3_nt: TGTGCCTGGAGTGTTGCAGGGAATCAGCCCCAGCATTTT
cdr3_aa: CAWSVAGNQPQHF
d_call: NA
clone_size: NA
j_call: TRBJ1-5
v_call: TRBV30

cdr3_nt: TGTGCCAGCAGCTTAGACCTAGGATTTATCCCTGAGCAGTTCTTC
cdr3_aa: CASSLDLGFIPEQFF
d_call: NA
clone_size: once
j_call: TRBJ2-1
v_call: TRBV11-2

cdr3_nt: TGTGCCAGCAGTAGGGGGGCCGGTGAGCAGTTCTTC
cdr3_aa: CASSRGAGEQFF
d_call: NA
clone_size: once
j_call: TRBJ2-1
v_call: TRBV6-2/TRBV6-3

cdr3_nt: TGTGCCAGCAGCCCTTCGAGGGGGAACGAGCAGTACTTC
cdr3_aa: CASSPSRGNEQYF
d_call: NA
clone_size: NA
j_call: TRBJ2-7
v_call: TRBV7-6

cdr3_nt: TGTGCCAGCAGCCTTCAGTTGGCCGGGGAGCTGTTTTTT
cdr3_aa: CASSLQLAGELFF
d_call: NA
clone_size: NA
j_call: TRBJ2-2
v_call: TRBV7-9

cdr3_nt: TGCAGCGTTGAAACAGGGGAATGGGGAGGAGATACGCAGTATTTT
cdr3_aa: CSVETGEWGGDTQYF
d_call: NA
clone_size: NA
j_call: TRBJ2-3
v_call: TRBV29-1

cdr3_nt: TGTGCCAGCAGTGAAAATGCCCTGCTTTCTGGAAACACCATATATTTT
cdr3_aa: CASSENALLSGNTIYF
d_call: NA
clone_size: NA
j_call: TRBJ1-3
v_call: TRBV2

cdr3_nt: TGTGCCAGTCAGACAGGCCCGCTATTGGAGACCCAGTACTTC
cdr3_aa: CASQTGPLLETQYF
d_call: NA
clone_size: once
j_call: TRBJ2-5
v_call: TRBV27

cdr3_nt: TGCAGCGTTGGGCGACAGGGTCTCACCGGAGAGCTGTTTTTT
cdr3_aa: CSVGRQGLTGELFF
d_call: TRBD1
clone_size: NA
j_call: TRBJ2-2
v_call: TRBV29-1

cdr3_nt: TGTGCCTGGAGTGACACAGGGGAAAATGAGCAGTTCTTC
cdr3_aa: CAWSDTGENEQFF
d_call: TRBD1
clone_size: NA
j_call: TRBJ2-1
v_call: TRBV30

cdr3_nt: TGTGCCAGCAGCCCTGGTAATAATTCACCCCTCCACTTT
cdr3_aa: CASSPGNNSPLHF
d_call: NA
clone_size: NA
j_call: TRBJ1-6
v_call: TRBV5-6

cdr3_nt: TGTGCCATCAGCCCAGGGAGGGGCTACACCTTC
cdr3_aa: CAISPGRGYTF
d_call: NA
clone_size: NA
j_call: TRBJ1-2
v_call: TRBV10-3

cdr3_nt: TGTGCCAGCAGCTTAGGAGACGGGAACACAGATACGCAGTATTTT
cdr3_aa: CASSLGDGNTDTQYF
d_call: NA
clone_size: NA
j_call: TRBJ2-3
v_call: TRBV7-8

cdr3_nt: TGCGCCAGCAGCCAAGATGAAGGCACAGATACGCAGTATTTT
cdr3_aa: CASSQDEGTDTQYF
d_call: NA
clone_size: NA
j_call: TRBJ2-3
v_call: TRBV4-1

cdr3_nt: TGTGCCAGCGCGCCACTGCAGGGACACAATGGCTACACCTTC
cdr3_aa: CASAPLQGHNGYTF
d_call: NA
clone_size: NA
j_call: TRBJ1-2
v_call: TRBV7-9

cdr3_nt: TGTGCCAGCAGCCAAGTCCTGGACTGGGGGCAGTTCTTC
cdr3_aa: CASSQVLDWGQFF
d_call: NA
clone_size: NA
j_call: TRBJ2-1
v_call: TRBV3-1

cdr3_nt: TGTGCCAGCAGTCCCCCCGGGGACCATAATTCACCCCTCCACTTT
cdr3_aa: CASSPPGDHNSPLHF
d_call: NA
clone_size: NA
j_call: TRBJ1-6
v_call: TRBV7-9

cdr3_nt: TGCGCCAGCAGCCGAGGGGACGAGCAGTACTTC
cdr3_aa: CASSRGDEQYF
d_call: NA
clone_size: once
j_call: TRBJ2-7
v_call: TRBV4-1

cdr3_nt: TGTGCCAGCAGCTTCAAGGTGGGCGGGGATGAGCAGTTCTTC
cdr3_aa: CASSFKVGGDEQFF
d_call: NA
clone_size: NA
j_call: TRBJ2-1
v_call: TRBV7-3

cdr3_nt: TGTGCCAGCAGTACCACTAGCGGGGGGATCTGGAATGAGCAGTTCTTC
cdr3_aa: CASSTTSGGIWNEQFF
d_call: TRBD2
clone_size: NA
j_call: TRBJ2-1
v_call: TRBV7-9

cdr3_nt: TGCAGCGTTTCCCGGGCGGCAGGGGGCTATTACTACGAGCAGTACTTC
cdr3_aa: CSVSRAAGGYYYEQYF
d_call: TRBD1
clone_size: NA
j_call: TRBJ2-7
v_call: TRBV29-1

cdr3_nt: TGTGCCAGCAACTCTGGGGGCGGCACAGATACGCAGTATTTT
cdr3_aa: CASNSGGGTDTQYF
d_call: NA
clone_size: NA
j_call: TRBJ2-3
v_call: TRBV14

cdr3_nt: TGTGCCTGGAGCTGGGACAGTAAGAACACTGAAGCTTTCTTT
cdr3_aa: CAWSWDSKNTEAFF
d_call: TRBD1
clone_size: NA
j_call: TRBJ1-1
v_call: TRBV30

cdr3_nt: TGTGCCAGCAGTCCGTTATTCCAAGAGACCCAGTACTTC
cdr3_aa: CASSPLFQETQYF
d_call: NA
clone_size: NA
j_call: TRBJ2-5
v_call: TRBV12-3/TRBV12-4

cdr3_nt: TGCGCCAGCAGCTTGGAAACAGACAACTGGGGTCTCTATGGCTACACCTTC
cdr3_aa: CASSLETDNWGLYGYTF
d_call: NA
clone_size: once
j_call: TRBJ1-2
v_call: TRBV5-1

cdr3_nt: TGCAGTGCTCCCGGTGGGTGGATGAACACTGAAGCTTTCTTT
cdr3_aa: CSAPGGWMNTEAFF
d_call: NA
clone_size: NA
j_call: TRBJ1-1
v_call: TRBV20-1

cdr3_nt: TGTGCCAGCAGTCTCGACAACACCGGGGAGCTGTTTTTT
cdr3_aa: CASSLDNTGELFF
d_call: NA
clone_size: few
j_call: TRBJ2-2
v_call: TRBV7-9

cdr3_nt: TGTGCCAGCAGCCAAGGTCCGGGGGACGAGCAGTACTTC
cdr3_aa: CASSQGPGDEQYF
d_call: NA
clone_size: few
j_call: TRBJ2-7
v_call: TRBV14

cdr3_nt: TGCAGTGCCTCCCTGGGGGCCAACGTCCTGACTTTC
cdr3_aa: CSASLGANVLTF
d_call: NA
clone_size: NA
j_call: TRBJ2-6
v_call: TRBV20-1

cdr3_nt: TGTGCCAGCAGATCTAAGAAAGTAGAGCACACTGAAGCTTTCTTT
cdr3_aa: CASRSKKVEHTEAFF
d_call: NA
clone_size: NA
j_call: TRBJ1-1
v_call: TRBV27

cdr3_nt: TGCAGCGTTGCAGGGGGTGCGAACACCGGGGAGCTGTTTTTT
cdr3_aa: CSVAGGANTGELFF
d_call: TRBD1
clone_size: NA
j_call: TRBJ2-2
v_call: TRBV29-1

cdr3_nt: TGTGCCAGCAGCTTAGGACAGGGGGCCCGGGGGGCCAACGTCCTGACTTTC
cdr3_aa: CASSLGQGARGANVLTF
d_call: TRBD1
clone_size: NA
j_call: TRBJ2-6
v_call: TRBV13

cdr3_nt: TGTGCCAGCAGCGTAAGAGGGGGCTTTAATGAAAAACTGTTTTTT
cdr3_aa: CASSVRGGFNEKLFF
d_call: TRBD1
clone_size: NA
j_call: TRBJ1-4
v_call: TRBV9

cdr3_nt: TGTGCCAGCAGCTCAAGACAGAGGGATGAAAAACTGTTTTTT
cdr3_aa: CASSSRQRDEKLFF
d_call: NA
clone_size: NA
j_call: TRBJ1-4
v_call: TRBV12-3/TRBV12-4

cdr3_nt: TGTGCCAGCAGTTACGATTTCAGTGGTGGGACTGAAGCTTTCTTT
cdr3_aa: CASSYDFSGGTEAFF
d_call: NA
clone_size: once
j_call: TRBJ1-1
v_call: TRBV6-2/TRBV6-3

cdr3_nt: TGCAGTGCTAGAGCAACAGACAGGGAACACGAGCAGTACTTC
cdr3_aa: CSARATDREHEQYF
d_call: TRBD1
clone_size: NA
j_call: TRBJ2-7
v_call: TRBV20-1

cdr3_nt: TGCAGCGTTGAGATGGTCAGTGGGGGGGCCTACGAGCAGTACTTC
cdr3_aa: CSVEMVSGGAYEQYF
d_call: TRBD2
clone_size: NA
j_call: TRBJ2-7
v_call: TRBV29-1

cdr3_nt: TGTGCCAGCAGTTCATCCTATGCCGGGACAGGGGGCGATGGCTACACCTTC
cdr3_aa: CASSSSYAGTGGDGYTF
d_call: TRBD1
clone_size: NA
j_call: TRBJ1-2
v_call: TRBV27

cdr3_nt: TGCAGTGGGGCGGACAGTAGGAGCTCTGGAAACACCATATATTTT
cdr3_aa: CSGADSRSSGNTIYF
d_call: NA
clone_size: NA
j_call: TRBJ1-3
v_call: TRBV20-1

cdr3_nt: TGCAGTGCGCTGACTAGCCGGGATAGAAACATTCAGTACTTC
cdr3_aa: CSALTSRDRNIQYF
d_call: TRBD2
clone_size: NA
j_call: TRBJ2-4
v_call: TRBV20-1

cdr3_nt: TGTGCCAGCAGCCCGGAAGTCTCGGGACTAGTGTACGAGCAGTACTTC
cdr3_aa: CASSPEVSGLVYEQYF
d_call: TRBD2
clone_size: NA
j_call: TRBJ2-7
v_call: TRBV3-1

cdr3_nt: TGCAGCGTTGTCTTCTCCGGACAGGGGGCCGGGGAGCTGTTTTTT
cdr3_aa: CSVVFSGQGAGELFF
d_call: TRBD1
clone_size: once
j_call: TRBJ2-2
v_call: TRBV29-1

cdr3_nt: TGCAGCGTGGGGACAGGGTTAAATCAGCCCCAGCATTTT
cdr3_aa: CSVGTGLNQPQHF
d_call: TRBD1
clone_size: once
j_call: TRBJ1-5
v_call: TRBV29-1

cdr3_nt: TGCAGTGCTAGAGGCATCCATGCTTTTGAGCAGTTCTTC
cdr3_aa: CSARGIHAFEQFF
d_call: NA
clone_size: NA
j_call: TRBJ2-1
v_call: TRBV20-1